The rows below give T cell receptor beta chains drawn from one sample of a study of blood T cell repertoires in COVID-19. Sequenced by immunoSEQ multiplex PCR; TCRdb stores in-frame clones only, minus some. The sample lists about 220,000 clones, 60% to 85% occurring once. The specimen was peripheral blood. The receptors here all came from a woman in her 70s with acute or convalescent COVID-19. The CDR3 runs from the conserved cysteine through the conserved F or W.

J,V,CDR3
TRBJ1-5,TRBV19,CASSQSQGAGSNQPQHF
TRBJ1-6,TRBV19,CASSFLQGANNSPLHF
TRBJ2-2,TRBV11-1,CASSSLAGPYTGELFF
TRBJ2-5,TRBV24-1,CATSGSEGTGETQYF
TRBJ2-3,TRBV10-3,CATGGTRPTGADTQYF
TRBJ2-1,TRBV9,CASSMSSYNEQFF
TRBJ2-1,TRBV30,CAWTPGQRWLGYNEQFF
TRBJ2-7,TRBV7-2,CASSFGQGSTYEQYF
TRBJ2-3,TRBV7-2,CASSKLPLGLAGADTQYF
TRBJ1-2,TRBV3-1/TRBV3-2,CASSQNRGNGYTF
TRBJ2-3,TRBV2,CASTTSGGAGTQYF
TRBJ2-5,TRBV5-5,CASSLIRHTETQYF
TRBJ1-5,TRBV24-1,CATSDGVGSNQPQHF
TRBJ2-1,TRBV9,CASSVAGTSRFNEQFF
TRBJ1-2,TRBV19,CASSKQGNYGYTF
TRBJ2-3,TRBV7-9,CASSFSGYYPDTQYF
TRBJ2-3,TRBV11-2,CASSLELAGGRDTQYF
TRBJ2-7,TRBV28,CASRGGSYEQYF
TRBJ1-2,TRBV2,CASNLQGNYGYTF
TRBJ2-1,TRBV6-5,CASITSGGNEQFF
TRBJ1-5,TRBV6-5,CASSTGTGGNQPQHF
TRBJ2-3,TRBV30,CAWGIRTGLTDTQYF
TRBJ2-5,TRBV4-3,CASSQEPGTRTETQYF
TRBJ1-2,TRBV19,CASTPDRDALYGYTF
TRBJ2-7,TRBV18,CASSPTRTVSYEQYF
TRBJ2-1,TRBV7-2,CASSLVAGGGNEQFF
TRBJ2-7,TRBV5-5,CASSAAIYEQYF
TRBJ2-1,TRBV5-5,CASSRRTGATNEQFF
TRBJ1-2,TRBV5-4,CASSSTGVSYGYTF
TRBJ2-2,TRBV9,CASSPQKGARDTGELFF
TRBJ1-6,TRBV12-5,CASGLSTGTGGSPLHF
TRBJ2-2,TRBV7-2,CASSLTGQIHTGELFF
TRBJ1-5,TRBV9,CASRSDEGGQPQHF
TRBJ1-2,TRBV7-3,CASSLNGGTDYGYTF
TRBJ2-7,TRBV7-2,CASSPVQGLSYEQYF
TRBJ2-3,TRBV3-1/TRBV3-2,CASSQIQADTQYF
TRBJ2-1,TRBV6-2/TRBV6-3,CASSYIYGQGNEQFF
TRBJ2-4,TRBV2,CASILKNIQYF
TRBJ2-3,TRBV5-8,CASSYIGGSTDTQYF
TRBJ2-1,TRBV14,CASSQDLPTRSSYNEQFF
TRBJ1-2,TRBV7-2,CASSLNSGAGLHGYTF
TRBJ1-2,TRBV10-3,CAIKPGGNYGYTF
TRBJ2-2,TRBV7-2,CASSARQGGTGELFF
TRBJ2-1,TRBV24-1,CATSDESGVHYEQFF
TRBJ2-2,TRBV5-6,CASSLLRQYTGELFF
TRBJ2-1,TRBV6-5,CASRPQTSGGRAVF